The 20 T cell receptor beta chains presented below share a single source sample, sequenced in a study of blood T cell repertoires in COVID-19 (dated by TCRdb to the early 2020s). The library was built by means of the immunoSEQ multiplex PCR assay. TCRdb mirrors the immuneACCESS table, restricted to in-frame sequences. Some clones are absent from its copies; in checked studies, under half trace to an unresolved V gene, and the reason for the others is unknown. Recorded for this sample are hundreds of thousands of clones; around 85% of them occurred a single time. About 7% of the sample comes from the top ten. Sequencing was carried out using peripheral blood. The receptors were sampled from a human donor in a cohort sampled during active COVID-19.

The CDR3: CASSQGGREAREQYF. DNA of the CDR3: TGTGCCAGCAGCCAAGGTGGCAGGGAAGCTCGCGAGCAGTACTTC. The chain links TRBV3-1 (or the pseudogene TRBV3-2) to TRBJ2-7, with D perhaps TRBD1 (5 bases). V lost 1 base, J lost 6 bases, and 16 bases lay in between. In germline, CDR1 is LGHDT, CDR2 YNNKEL (reference sequence). The CDR3 runs to 15 residues.

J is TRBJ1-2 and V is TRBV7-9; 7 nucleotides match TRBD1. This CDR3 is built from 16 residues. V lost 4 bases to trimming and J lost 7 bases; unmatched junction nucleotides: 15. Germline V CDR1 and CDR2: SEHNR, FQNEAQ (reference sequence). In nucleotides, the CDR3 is TGTGCCAGCAGCTCTGGGACAGATAAAGGCTTAAGTGGCTACACCTTC. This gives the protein CASSSGTDKGLSGYTF.

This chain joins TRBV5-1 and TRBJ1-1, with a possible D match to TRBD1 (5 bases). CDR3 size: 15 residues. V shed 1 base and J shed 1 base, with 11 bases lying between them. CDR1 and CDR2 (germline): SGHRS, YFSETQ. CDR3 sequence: CASSLNWQGNTEAFF. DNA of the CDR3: TGCGCCAGCAGCTTGAACTGGCAGGGGAACACTGAAGCTTTCTTT.

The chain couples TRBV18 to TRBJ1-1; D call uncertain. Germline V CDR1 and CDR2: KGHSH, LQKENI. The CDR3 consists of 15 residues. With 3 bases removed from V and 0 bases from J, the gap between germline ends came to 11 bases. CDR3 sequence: CASSPSFRMNTEAFF. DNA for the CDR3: TGTGCCAGCTCACCTTCCTTCAGGATGAACACTGAAGCTTTCTTT.

The CDR3 region is CASSLETGDGYTF. Written as DNA, the CDR3 is TGTGCCAGCAGCTTAGAGACGGGTGATGGCTACACCTTC. V gene TRBV7-2 combines with J gene TRBJ1-2, with D uncertain. Germline V gene data show CDR1 as SGHTA and CDR2 as FQGNSA. V was clipped by 1 base and J by 6 bases, with 9 bases between them. The CDR3 is 13 amino acids.

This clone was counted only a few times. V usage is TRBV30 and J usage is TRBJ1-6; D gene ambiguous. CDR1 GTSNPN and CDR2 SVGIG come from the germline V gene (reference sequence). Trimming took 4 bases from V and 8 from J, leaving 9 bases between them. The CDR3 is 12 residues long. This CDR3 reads CAWKREDSPLHF. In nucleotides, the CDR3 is TGTGCCTGGAAAAGGGAGGATTCACCCCTCCACTTT.

CDR3 in DNA: TGTGCCAGCGCACCGGGACAGGGACCAAACCAGGGTAAAGGCTACACCTTC. It yields the protein CASAPGQGPNQGKGYTF. This chain uses TRBV5-4 with TRBJ1-2; 9 bases fit TRBD1. Germline V gives CDR1 SGHNT, CDR2 YYREEE (reference sequence). The V gene end was trimmed by 7 bases and the J gene end by 8 bases; junction bases not matched to a gene: 21. CDR3 length equals 17 residues.

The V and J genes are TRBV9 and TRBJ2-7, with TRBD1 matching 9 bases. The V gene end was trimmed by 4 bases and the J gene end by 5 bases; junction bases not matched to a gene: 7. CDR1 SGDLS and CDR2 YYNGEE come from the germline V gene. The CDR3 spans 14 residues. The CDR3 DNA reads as TGTGCCAGCAGCCCCCCCGGGACAGGGCACGAGCAGTACTTC. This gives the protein CASSPPGTGHEQYF.

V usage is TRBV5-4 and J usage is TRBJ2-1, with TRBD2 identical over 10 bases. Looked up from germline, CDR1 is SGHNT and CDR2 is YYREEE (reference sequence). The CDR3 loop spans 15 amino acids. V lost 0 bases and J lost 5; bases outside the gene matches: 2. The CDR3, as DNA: TGTGCCAGCAGCTTGGAGCTAGCGGGGGACAATGAGCAGTTCTTC. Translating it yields CASSLELAGDNEQFF.

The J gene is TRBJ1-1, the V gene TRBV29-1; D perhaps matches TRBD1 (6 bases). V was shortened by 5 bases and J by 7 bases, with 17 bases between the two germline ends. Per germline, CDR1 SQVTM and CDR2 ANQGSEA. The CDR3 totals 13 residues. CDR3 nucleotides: TGCAGCGTTCAGGAACAGGGTACTGTTGAAGCTTTCTTT. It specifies CSVQEQGTVEAFF.

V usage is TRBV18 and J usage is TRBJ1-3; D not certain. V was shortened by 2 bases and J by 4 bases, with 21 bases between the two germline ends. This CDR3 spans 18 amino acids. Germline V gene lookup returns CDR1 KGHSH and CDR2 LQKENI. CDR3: CASSPKAGSNLSGNTIYF. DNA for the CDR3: TGTGCCAGCTCACCAAAGGCGGGGTCCAACTTGTCCGGAAACACCATATATTTT.

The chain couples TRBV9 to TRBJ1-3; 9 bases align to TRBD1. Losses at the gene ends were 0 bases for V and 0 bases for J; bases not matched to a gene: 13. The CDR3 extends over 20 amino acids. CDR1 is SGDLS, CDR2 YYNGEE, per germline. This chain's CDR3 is CASSVAQGASTTHSGNTIYF. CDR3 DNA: TGTGCCAGCAGCGTAGCACAGGGGGCTTCAACCACCCACTCTGGAAACACCATATATTTT.

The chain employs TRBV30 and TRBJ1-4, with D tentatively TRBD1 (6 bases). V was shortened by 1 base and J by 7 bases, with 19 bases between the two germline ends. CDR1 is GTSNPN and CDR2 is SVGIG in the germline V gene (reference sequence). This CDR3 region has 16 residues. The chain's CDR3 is CAWSARGRGTSEKLFF. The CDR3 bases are TGTGCCTGGAGTGCACGGGGGAGGGGGACTTCTGAAAAACTGTTTTTT.

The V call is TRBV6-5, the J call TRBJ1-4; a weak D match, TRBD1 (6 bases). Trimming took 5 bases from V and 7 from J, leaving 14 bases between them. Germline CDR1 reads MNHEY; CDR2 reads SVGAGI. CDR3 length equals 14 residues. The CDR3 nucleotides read TGTGCCAGCAGTAACGGGGGGCTCGGTGAAAAACTGTTTTTT. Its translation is CASSNGGLGEKLFF.

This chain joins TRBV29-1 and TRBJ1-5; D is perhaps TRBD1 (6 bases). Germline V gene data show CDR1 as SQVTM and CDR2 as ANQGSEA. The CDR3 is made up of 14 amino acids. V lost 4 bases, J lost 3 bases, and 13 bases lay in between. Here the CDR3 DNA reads TGCAGCGTTGCTTTTGGACAGAACAATCAGCCCCAGCATTTT. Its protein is CSVAFGQNNQPQHF.

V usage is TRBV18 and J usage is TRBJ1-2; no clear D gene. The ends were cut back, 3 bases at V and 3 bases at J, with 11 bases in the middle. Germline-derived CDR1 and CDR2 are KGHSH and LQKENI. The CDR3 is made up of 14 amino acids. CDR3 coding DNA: TGTGCCAGCTCACCTGACGGAGACTACTATGGCTACACCTTC. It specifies CASSPDGDYYGYTF.

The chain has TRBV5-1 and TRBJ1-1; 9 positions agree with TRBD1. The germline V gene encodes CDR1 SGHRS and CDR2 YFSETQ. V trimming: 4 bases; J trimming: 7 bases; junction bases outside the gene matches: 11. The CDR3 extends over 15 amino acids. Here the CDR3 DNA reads TGCGCCAGCAGCCCTTACAGGGGGCCAGAAGATGAAGCTTTCTTT. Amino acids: CASSPYRGPEDEAFF.

The CDR3 sequence: CASSVGGFAGGYTF. Here the CDR3 DNA reads TGTGCCAGCAGCGTAGGTGGCTTTGCAGGGGGCTACACCTTC. V usage is TRBV9 and J usage is TRBJ1-2; tentative D call: TRBD1 (5 bases). V was pared by 0 bases and J by 8 bases, with 14 bases between. Germline V gives CDR1 SGDLS, CDR2 YYNGEE. The CDR3 is 14 amino acids. Supplemented by reference TRBV9 and TRBJ1-2, the full variable domain reads DSGVTQTPKHLITATGQRVTLRCSPRSGDLSVYWYQQSLDQGLQFLIQYYNGEERAKGNILERFSAQQFPDLHSELNLSSLELGDSALYFCASSVGGFAGGYTFGSGTRLTVV.

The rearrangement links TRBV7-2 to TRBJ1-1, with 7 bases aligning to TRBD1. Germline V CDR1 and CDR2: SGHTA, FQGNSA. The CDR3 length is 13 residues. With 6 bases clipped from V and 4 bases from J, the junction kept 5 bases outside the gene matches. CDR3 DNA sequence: TGTGCCAGCAGGACAGGGTTCTTCACTGAAGCTTTCTTT. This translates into CASRTGFFTEAFF. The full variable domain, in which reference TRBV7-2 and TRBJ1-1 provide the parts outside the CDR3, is GAGVSQSPSNKVTEKGKDVELRCDPISGHTALYWYRQSLGQGLEFLIYFQGNSAPDKSGLPSDRFSAERTGGSVSTLTIQRTQQEDSAVYLCASRTGFFTEAFFGQGTRLTVV.

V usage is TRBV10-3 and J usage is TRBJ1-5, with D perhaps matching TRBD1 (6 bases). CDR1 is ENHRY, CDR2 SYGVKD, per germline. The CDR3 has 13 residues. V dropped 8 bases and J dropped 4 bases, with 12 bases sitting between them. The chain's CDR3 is CAIQGQQNQPQHF. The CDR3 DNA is TGTGCCATCCAGGGACAACAAAATCAGCCCCAGCATTTT.